The present entry profiles one TCR beta chain with its context. The data derive from a study of cytotoxic CD8 clonotypes in ibrutinib-treated CLL. Turning to the study itself: It was after a median approximately twelve months of treatment, range 6 to 36, that response samples were taken.

V lost 6 bases to trimming and J lost 8 bases; unmatched junction nucleotides: 4. Germline V gene sequence: CDR1 SQVTM, CDR2 ANQGSEA. CDR3 length equals 12 residues. Profiling relied on immunoSEQ multiplex PCR, and the TCRdb table lists in-frame clones only, not all of them. The sample lists some 76,000 clones, over 65% occurring once. The clonotype was recovered from a human donor with chronic lymphocytic leukemia. The sequenced sample was PBMCs, obtained after 24 months of ibrutinib treatment. The V and J genes are TRBV29-1 and TRBJ2-1; 10 bases fit TRBD2. The CDR3 spells CSVPGTSDEQFF. The DNA for the CDR3 is TGCAGCGTACCCGGGACTAGCGATGAGCAGTTCTTC.